This T cell receptor beta chain was identified during a study of blood T cell repertoires in COVID-19. Generated by immunoSEQ multiplex PCR, the TCRdb table keeps only in-frame clones and is missing some. The sample shows hundreds of thousands of clones, around 85% of them seen only once. The V gene end was trimmed by 4 bases and the J gene end by 2 bases; junction bases not matched to a gene: 2. Germline CDR1 and CDR2: SGHDN and FVKESK. The CDR3 sequence is 14 residues long. A single count supports this clone. The origin of this receptor is a woman in her 30s who had recovered from COVID-19. The chain recombines TRBV14 with TRBJ2-1; 7 bases line up with TRBD2. The sample was peripheral blood. The CDR3 nucleotides read TGTGCCAGCAGCCGTCTAGCGGCCTACAATGAGCAGTTCTTC. Amino acid sequence: CASSRLAAYNEQFF.